The T cell receptor beta chain under discussion was sequenced for a study of T cell changes during pregnancy in multiple sclerosis. The assay was immunoSEQ multiplex PCR, and TCRdb's table has in-frame clones only and misses some. The profile shows about 32,000 clones, 80% to 90% of them singletons. The sequences come from CD8+ T cells from peripheral blood mononuclear cells, collected in the second trimester of pregnancy. The TCR sequence derives from a female donor with multiple sclerosis, enrolled in a pregnancy study.

CDR3 in amino acids: CASSSGGGPVETQYF. The CDR3 nucleotides are TGTGCCAGCAGCTCAGGCGGGGGGCCGGTGGAGACCCAGTACTTC. The gene calls are TRBV5-4 and TRBJ2-5; 8 nucleotides line up with TRBD2. Trimming removed 3 bases from V and 5 bases from J; junction bases left unmatched: 9. This CDR3 is 15 amino acids long. The germline gives CDR1 SGHNT, CDR2 YYREEE (reference sequence).